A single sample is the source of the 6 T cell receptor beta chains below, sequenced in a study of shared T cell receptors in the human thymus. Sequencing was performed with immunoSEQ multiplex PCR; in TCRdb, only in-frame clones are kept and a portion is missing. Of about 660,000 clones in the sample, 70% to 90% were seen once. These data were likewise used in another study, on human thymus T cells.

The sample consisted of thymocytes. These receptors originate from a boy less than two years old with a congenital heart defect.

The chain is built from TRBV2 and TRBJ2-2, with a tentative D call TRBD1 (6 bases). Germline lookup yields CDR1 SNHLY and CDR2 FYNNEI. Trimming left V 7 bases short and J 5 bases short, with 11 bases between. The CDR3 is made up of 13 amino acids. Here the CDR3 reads CASTTGRTGELFF. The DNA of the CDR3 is TGTGCCAGCACCACAGGGCGAACCGGGGAGCTGTTTTTT.

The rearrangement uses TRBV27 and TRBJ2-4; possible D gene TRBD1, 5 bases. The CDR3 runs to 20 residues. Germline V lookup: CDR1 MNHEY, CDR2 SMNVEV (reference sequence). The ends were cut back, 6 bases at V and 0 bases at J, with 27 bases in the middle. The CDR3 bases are TGTGCCAGCAGCATCAGATTTGCGGCAGGGCCCTCAGTAGCCAAAAACATTCAGTACTTC. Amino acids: CASSIRFAAGPSVAKNIQYF.

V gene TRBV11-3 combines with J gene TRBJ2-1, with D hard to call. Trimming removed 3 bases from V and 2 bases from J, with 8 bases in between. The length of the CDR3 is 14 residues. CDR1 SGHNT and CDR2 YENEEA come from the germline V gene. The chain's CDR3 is CASSFRGTYNEQFF. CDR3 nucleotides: TGTGCCAGCAGCTTCCGAGGAACCTACAATGAGCAGTTCTTC. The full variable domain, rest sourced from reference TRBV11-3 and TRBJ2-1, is EAGVVQSPRYKIIEKKQPVAFWCNPISGHNTLYWYLQNLGQGPELLIRYENEEAVDDSQLPKDRFSAERLKGVDSTLKIQPAELGDSAVYLCASSFRGTYNEQFFGPGTRLTVL.

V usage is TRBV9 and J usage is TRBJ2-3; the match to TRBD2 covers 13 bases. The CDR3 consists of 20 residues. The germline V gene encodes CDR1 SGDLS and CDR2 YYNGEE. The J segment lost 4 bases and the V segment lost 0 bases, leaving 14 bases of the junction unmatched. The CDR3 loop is CASSVEQGTSGTLVADTQYF. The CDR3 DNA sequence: TGTGCCAGCAGCGTAGAACAGGGGACTAGCGGGACTTTAGTCGCAGATACGCAGTATTTT. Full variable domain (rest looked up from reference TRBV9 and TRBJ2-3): DSGVTQTPKHLITATGQRVTLRCSPRSGDLSVYWYQQSLDQGLQFLIQYYNGEERAKGNILERFSAQQFPDLHSELNLSSLELGDSALYFCASSVEQGTSGTLVADTQYFGPGTRLTVL.

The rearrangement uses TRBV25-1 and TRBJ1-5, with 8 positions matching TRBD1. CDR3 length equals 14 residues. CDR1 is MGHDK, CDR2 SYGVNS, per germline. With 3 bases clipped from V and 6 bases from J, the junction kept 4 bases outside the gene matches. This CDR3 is CASSDGQGGQPQHF. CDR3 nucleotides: TGTGCCAGCAGTGATGGACAGGGAGGTCAGCCCCAGCATTTT.

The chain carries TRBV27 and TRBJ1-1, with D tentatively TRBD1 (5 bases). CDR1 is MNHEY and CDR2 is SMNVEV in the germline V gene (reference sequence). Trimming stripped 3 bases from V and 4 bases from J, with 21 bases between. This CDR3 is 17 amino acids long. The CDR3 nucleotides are TGTGCCAGCAGTTTCCGGGAGGTAGGGCCTAGGGGCACTGAAGCTTTCTTT. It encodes CASSFREVGPRGTEAFF.